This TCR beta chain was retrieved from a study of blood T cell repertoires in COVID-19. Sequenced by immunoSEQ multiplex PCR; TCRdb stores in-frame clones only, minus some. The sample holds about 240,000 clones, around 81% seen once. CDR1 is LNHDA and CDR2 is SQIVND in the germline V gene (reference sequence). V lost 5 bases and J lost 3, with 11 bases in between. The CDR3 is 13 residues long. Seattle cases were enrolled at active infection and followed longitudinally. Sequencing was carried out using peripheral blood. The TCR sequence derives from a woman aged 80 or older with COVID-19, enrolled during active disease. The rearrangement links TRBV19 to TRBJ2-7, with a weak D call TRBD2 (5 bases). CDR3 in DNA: TGTGCCAGTAGTTTGGTCGGAGGCTACGAGCAGTACTTC. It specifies CASSLVGGYEQYF.